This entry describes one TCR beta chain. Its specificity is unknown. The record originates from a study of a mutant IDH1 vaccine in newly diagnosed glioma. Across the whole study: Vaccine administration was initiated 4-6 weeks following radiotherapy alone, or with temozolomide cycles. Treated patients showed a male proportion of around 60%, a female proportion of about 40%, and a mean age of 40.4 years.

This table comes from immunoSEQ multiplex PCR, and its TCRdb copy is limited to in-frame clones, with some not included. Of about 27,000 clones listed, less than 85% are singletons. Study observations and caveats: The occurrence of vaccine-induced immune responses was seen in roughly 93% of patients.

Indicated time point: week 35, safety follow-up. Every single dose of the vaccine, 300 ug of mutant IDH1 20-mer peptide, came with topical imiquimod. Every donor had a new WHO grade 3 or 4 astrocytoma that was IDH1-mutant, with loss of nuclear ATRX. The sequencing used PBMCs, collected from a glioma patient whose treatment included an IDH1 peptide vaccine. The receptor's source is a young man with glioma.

The CDR3 DNA follows: TGTGCCAGCAGCTTAAGTTTGGCTAGCGGGGGGAACACAGATACGCAGTATTTT. Its translation: CASSLSLASGGNTDTQYF. The chain carries TRBV7-8 and TRBJ2-3; TRBD2 aligns across 11 bases. The junction had 9 bases not matched to a gene; V was cut back by 2 bases and J by 2 bases. This CDR3 region has 18 residues. The germline V gene has CDR1 SGHVS and CDR2 FQNEAQ.